Reported below is one T cell receptor (beta chain). What it recognizes is unknown. The data were obtained in a study of T cell responses to AZD1222 COVID-19 vaccine. Notes on the study in general: Reports indicate that nearly half of spike-specific TCRs are directed at unmutated variant regions. Only a handful of AZD1222 recipients, several in all, had baseline seropositivity. Females outnumbered males among donors, who were mostly white British; clonal diversity was possibly underestimated. Spike regions recognized by vaccine-associated CD4 TCRs spanned the protein, led by 160-218 and 743-854.

The table came from immunoSEQ multiplex PCR; TCRdb's copy has only in-frame clones and leaves some out. The repertoire includes about 80,000 clones, around 90% of them detected once, and roughly 24% sits in the top ten. The CDR3 is 15 residues long. The V gene's germline CDR1 is SGDLS and CDR2 YYNGEE. V was pared by 5 bases and J by 0 bases, with 4 bases of the junction left unmatched. This receptor was taken from an adult in good health. The sequencing here drew on peripheral blood, taken on day 0 of AZD1222 vaccination. This chain links TRBV9 with TRBJ2-3; 9 bases align to TRBD2. Written as DNA, the CDR3 is TGTGCCAGCAGAGGTAGCGGGAGCAGCACAGATACGCAGTATTTT. Protein sequence: CASRGSGSSTDTQYF.